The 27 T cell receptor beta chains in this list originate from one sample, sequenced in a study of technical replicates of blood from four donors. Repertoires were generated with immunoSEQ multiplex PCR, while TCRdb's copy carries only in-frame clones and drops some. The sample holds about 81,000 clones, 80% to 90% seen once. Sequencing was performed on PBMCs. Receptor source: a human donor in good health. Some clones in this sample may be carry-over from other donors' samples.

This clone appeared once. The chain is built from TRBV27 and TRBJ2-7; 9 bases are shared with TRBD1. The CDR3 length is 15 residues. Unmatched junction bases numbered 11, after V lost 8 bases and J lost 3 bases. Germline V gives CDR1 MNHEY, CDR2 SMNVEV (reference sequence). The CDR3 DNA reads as TGTGCCAGCGGCGGCGCGACAGGGGGAGTCTACGAGCAGTACTTC. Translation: CASGGATGGVYEQYF.

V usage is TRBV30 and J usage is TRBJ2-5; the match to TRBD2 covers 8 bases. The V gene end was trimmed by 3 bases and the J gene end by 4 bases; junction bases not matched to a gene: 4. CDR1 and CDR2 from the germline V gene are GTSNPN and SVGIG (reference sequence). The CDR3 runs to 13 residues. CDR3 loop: CAWSVRGVETQYF. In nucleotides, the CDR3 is TGTGCCTGGAGCGTGCGGGGGGTAGAGACCCAGTACTTC.

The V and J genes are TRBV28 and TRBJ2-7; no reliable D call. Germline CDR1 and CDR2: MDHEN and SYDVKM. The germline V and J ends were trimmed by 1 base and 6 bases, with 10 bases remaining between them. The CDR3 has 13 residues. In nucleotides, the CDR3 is TGTGCCAGCAGTTTATCCACCAACGGCGAGCAGTACTTC. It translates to CASSLSTNGEQYF.

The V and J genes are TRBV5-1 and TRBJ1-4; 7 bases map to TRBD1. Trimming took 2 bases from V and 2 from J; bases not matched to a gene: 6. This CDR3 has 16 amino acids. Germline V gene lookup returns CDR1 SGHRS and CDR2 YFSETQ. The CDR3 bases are TGCGCCAGCAGCTTAAACCCACAGGGGACTAATGAAAAACTGTTTTTT. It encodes CASSLNPQGTNEKLFF.

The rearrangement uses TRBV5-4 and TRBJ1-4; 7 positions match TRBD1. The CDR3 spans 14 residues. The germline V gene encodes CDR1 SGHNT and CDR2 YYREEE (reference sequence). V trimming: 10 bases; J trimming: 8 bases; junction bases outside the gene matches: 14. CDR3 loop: CASSRDSGNEKLFF. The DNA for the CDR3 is TGTGCCTCCTCTCGGGACAGCGGAAACGAAAAACTGTTTTTT. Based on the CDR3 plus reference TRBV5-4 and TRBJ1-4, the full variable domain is ETGVTQSPTHLIKTRGQQVTLRCSSQSGHNTVSWYQQALGQGPQFIFQYYREEENGRGNFPPRFSGLQFPNYSSELNVNALELDDSALYLCASSRDSGNEKLFFGSGTQLSVL.

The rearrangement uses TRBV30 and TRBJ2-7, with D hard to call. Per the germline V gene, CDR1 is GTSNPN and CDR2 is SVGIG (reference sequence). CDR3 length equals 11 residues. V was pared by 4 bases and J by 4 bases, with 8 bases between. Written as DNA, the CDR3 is TGTGCCTGGACTTTAAAATACGAGCAGTACTTC. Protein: CAWTLKYEQYF.

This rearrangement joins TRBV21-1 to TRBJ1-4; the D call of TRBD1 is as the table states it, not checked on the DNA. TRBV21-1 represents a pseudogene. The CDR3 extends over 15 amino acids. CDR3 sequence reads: CASSTDRGPNEKLFF. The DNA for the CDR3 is TGTGCCAGCAGCACGGACAGGGGGCCTAATGAAAAACTGTTTTTT.

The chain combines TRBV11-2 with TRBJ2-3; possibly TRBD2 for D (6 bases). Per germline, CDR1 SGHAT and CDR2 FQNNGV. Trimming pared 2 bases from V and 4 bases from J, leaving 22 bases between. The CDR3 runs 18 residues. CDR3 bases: TGTGCCAGCAGCTTACAGGGCGGTTCAGGAGGGGACCCAGATACGCAGTATTTT. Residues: CASSLQGGSGGDPDTQYF.

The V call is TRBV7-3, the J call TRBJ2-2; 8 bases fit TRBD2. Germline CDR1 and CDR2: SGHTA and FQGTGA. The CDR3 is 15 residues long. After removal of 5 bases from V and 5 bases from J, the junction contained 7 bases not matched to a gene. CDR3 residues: CASSKLAGRTGELFF. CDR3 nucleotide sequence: TGTGCCAGCAGCAAGTTAGCGGGGAGGACCGGGGAGCTGTTTTTT. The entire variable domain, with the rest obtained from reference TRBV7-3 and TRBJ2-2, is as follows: GAGVSQTPSNKVTEKGKYVELRCDPISGHTALYWYRQSLGQGPEFLIYFQGTGAADDSGLPNDRFFAVRPEGSVSTLKIQRTERGDSAVYLCASSKLAGRTGELFFGEGSRLTVL.

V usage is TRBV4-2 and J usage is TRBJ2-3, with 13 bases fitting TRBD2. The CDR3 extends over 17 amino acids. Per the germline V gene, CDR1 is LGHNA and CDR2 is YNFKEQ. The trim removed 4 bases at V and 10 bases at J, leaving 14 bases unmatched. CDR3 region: CASSPGDTSGGANAQYF. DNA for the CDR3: TGTGCCAGCAGCCCCGGGGATACTAGCGGGGGGGCCAATGCGCAGTATTTT.

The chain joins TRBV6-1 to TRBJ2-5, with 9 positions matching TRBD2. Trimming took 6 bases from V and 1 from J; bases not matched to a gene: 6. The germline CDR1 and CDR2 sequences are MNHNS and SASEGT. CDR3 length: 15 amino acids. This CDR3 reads CASRPAGGSQETQYF. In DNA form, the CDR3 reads TGTGCCAGCAGACCAGCGGGGGGTAGCCAAGAGACCCAGTACTTC.

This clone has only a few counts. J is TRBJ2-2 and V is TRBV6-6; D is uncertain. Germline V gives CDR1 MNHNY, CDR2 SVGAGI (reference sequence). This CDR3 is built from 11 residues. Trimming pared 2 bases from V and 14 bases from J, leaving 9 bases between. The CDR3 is CASSYRSDLFF. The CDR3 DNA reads TGTGCCAGCAGTTACAGGAGTGACCTGTTTTTT.

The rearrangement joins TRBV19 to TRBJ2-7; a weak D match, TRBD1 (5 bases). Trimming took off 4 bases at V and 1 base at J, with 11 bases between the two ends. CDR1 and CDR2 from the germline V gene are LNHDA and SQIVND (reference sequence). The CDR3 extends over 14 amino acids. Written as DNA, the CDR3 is TGTGCCAGTAGTAAAAGGGGCAGATCCTACGAGCAGTACTTC. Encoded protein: CASSKRGRSYEQYF. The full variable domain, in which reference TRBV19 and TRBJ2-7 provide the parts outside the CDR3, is DGGITQSPKYLFRKEGQNVTLSCEQNLNHDAMYWYRQDPGQGLRLIYYSQIVNDFQKGDIAEGYSVSREKKESFPLTVTSAQKNPTAFYLCASSKRGRSYEQYFGPGTRLTVT.

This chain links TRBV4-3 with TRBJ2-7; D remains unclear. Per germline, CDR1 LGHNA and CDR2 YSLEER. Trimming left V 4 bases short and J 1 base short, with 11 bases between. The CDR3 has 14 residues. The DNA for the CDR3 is TGCGCCAGCAGCCGAGGAAGACCGTCCTACGAGCAGTACTTC. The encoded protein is CASSRGRPSYEQYF.

CDR3 loop: CSVGQRSMNTEAFF. CDR3 bases: TGCAGCGTTGGTCAGAGGTCAATGAACACTGAAGCTTTCTTT. This chain connects TRBV29-1 to TRBJ1-1; D unclear. This CDR3 contains 14 residues. Germline CDR1 and CDR2: SQVTM and ANQGSEA. V was cut by 4 bases and J by 0 bases, with 12 bases left in between.

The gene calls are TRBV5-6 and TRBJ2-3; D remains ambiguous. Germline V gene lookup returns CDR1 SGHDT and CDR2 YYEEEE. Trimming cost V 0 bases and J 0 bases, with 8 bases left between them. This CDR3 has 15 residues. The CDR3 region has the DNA TGTGCCAGCAGCTTGGGAAGAGCTAGCACAGATACGCAGTATTTT. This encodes CASSLGRASTDTQYF.

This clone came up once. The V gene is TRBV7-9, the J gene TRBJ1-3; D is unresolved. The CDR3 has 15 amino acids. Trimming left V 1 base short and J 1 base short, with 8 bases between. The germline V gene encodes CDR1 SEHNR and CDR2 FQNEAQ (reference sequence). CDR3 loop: CASSLGAGSGNTIYF. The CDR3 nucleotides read TGTGCCAGCAGCTTAGGGGCGGGATCTGGAAACACCATATATTTT.

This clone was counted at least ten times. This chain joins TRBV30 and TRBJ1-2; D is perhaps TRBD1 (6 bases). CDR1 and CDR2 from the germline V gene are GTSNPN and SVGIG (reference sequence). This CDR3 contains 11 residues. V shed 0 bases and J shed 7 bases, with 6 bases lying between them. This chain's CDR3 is CAWSVQGGYTF. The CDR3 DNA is TGTGCCTGGAGTGTACAGGGTGGCTACACCTTC.

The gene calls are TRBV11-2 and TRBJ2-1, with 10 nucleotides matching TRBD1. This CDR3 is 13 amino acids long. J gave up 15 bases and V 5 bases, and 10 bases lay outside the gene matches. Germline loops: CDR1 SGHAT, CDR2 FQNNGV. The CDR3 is CASSDRGLLNLFF. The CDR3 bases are TGTGCCAGCAGCGACAGGGGGCTCTTGAATTTGTTCTTC.

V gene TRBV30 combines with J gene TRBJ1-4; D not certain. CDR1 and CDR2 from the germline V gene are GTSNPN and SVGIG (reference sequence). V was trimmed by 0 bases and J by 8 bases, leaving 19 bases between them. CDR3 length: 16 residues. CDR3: CAWSVGGFNREEKLFF. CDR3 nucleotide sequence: TGTGCCTGGAGTGTAGGTGGCTTTAATAGGGAGGAAAAACTGTTTTTT. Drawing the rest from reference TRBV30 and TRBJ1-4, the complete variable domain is SQTIHQWPATLVQPVGSPLSLECTVEGTSNPNLYWYRQAAGRGLQLLFYSVGIGQISSEVPQNLSASRPQDRQFILSSKKLLLSDSGFYLCAWSVGGFNREEKLFFGSGTQLSVL.

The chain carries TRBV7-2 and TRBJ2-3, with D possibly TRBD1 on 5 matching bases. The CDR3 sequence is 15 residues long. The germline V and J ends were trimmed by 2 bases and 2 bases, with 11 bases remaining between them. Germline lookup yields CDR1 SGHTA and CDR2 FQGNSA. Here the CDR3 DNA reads TGTGCCAGCAGCTTACTAGGGGTTATCACAGATACGCAGTATTTT. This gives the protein CASSLLGVITDTQYF.

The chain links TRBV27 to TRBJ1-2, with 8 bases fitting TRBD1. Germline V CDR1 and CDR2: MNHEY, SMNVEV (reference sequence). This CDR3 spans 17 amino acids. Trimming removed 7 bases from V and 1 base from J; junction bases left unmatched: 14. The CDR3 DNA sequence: TGTGCCAGCACCCTTATAGGCCAGGGGGCTAATAACTATGGCTACACCTTC. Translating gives CASTLIGQGANNYGYTF.

CDR3 loop: CASSPSRTGDYQETQYF. In nucleotides, the CDR3 is TGTGCCAGCTCTCCTTCTAGGACAGGGGACTACCAAGAGACCCAGTACTTC. This sequence joins TRBV18 and TRBJ2-5; 9 positions agree with TRBD1. The CDR3 is made up of 17 amino acids. Germline assignment: CDR1 KGHSH and CDR2 LQKENI. The V and J ends lost 6 bases and 0 bases, in that order; junction bases with no gene match: 11.

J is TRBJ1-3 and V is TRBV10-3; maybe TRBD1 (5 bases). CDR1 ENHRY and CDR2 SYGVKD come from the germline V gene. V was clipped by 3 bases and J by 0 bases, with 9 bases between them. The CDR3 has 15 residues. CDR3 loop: CAISDPTVSGNTIYF. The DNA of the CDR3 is TGTGCCATCAGTGATCCGACAGTCTCTGGAAACACCATATATTTT.

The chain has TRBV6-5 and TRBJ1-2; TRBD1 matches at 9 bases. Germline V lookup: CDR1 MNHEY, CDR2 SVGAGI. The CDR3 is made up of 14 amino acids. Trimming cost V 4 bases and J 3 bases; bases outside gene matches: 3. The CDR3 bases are TGTGCCAGCAGTTCGGGACAGGGATACTATGGCTACACCTTC. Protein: CASSSGQGYYGYTF.

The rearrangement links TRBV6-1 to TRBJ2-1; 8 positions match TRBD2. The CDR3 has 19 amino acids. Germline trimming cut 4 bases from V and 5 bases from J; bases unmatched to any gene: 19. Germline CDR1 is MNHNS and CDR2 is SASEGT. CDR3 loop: CASSGGWLAGRWINNEQFF. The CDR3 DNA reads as TGTGCCAGCAGTGGGGGGTGGCTAGCGGGTAGGTGGATCAACAATGAGCAGTTCTTC.

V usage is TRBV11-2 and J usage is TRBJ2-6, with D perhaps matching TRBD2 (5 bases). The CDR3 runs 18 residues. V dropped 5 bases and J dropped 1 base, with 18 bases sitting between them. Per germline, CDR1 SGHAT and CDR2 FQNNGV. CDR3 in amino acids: CASSPALGVRSGANVLTF. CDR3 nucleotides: TGTGCCAGCAGCCCGGCCCTCGGGGTGCGGTCTGGGGCCAACGTCCTGACTTTC.